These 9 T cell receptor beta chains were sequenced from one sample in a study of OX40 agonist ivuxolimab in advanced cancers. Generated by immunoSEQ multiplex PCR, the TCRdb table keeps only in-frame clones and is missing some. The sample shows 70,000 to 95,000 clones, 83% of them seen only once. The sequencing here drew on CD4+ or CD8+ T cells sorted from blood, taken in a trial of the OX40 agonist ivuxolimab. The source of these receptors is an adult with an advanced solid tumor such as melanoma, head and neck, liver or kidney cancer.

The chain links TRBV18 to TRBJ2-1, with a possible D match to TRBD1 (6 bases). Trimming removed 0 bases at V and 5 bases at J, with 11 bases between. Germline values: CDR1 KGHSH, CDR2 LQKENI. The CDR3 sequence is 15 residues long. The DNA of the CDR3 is TGTGCCAGCTCACCACCGAACAGGGTGGACAATGAGCAGTTCTTC. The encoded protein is CASSPPNRVDNEQFF.

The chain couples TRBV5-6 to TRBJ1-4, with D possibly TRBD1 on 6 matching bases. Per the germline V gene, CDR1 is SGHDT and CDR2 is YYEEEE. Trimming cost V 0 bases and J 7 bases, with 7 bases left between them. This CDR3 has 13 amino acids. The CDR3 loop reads CASSLDRAEKLFF. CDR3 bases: TGTGCCAGCAGCTTGGACAGGGCTGAAAAACTGTTTTTT.

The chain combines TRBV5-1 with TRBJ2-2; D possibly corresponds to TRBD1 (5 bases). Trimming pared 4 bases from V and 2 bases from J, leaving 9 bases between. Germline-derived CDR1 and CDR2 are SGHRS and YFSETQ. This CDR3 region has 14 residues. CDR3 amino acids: CASSPGKNTGELFF. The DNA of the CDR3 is TGCGCCAGCAGCCCAGGGAAAAACACCGGGGAGCTGTTTTTT.

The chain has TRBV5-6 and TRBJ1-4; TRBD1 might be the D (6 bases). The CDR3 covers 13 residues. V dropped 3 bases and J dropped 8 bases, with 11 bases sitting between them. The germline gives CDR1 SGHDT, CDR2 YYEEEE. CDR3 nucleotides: TGTGCCAGCAGCTACGGGGGCGGCGAAAAACTGTTTTTT. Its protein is CASSYGGGEKLFF.

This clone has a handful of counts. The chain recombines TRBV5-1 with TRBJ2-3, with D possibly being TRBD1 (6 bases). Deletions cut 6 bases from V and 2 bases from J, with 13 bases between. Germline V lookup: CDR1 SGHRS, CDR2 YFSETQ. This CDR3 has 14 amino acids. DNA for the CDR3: TGCGCCAGCACAGGGGCGGACCCCACAGATACGCAGTATTTT. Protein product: CASTGADPTDTQYF.

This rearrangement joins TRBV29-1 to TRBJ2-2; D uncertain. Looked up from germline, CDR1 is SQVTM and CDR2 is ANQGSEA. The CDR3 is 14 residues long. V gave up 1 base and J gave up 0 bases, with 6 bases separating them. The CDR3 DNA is TGCAGCGTTGAAGGAGCGACGAACACCGGGGAGCTGTTTTTT. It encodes CSVEGATNTGELFF.

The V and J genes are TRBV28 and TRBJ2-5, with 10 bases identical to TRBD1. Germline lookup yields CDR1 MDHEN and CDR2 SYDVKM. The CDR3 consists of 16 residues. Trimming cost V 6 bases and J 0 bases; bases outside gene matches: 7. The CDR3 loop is CASSPRTGGYQETQYF. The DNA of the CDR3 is TGTGCCAGCAGCCCGAGGACAGGGGGATACCAAGAGACCCAGTACTTC.

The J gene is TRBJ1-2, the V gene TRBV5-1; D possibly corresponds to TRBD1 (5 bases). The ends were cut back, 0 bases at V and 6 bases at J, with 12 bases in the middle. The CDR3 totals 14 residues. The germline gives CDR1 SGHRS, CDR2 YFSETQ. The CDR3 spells CASSLASGIDGYTF. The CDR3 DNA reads TGCGCCAGCAGCTTGGCCTCAGGGATAGATGGCTACACCTTC.

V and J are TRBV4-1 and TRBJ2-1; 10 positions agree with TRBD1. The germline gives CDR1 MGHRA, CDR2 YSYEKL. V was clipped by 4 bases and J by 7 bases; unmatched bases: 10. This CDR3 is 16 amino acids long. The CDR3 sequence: CASSRPGQGFGNEQFF. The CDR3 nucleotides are TGCGCCAGCAGCCGACCGGGACAGGGGTTTGGAAATGAGCAGTTCTTC.